This T cell receptor (beta chain) came from a study of OX40 agonist ivuxolimab in advanced cancers. For the study at large: Subjects had a mean age of around 60 years, with a range of about 23 to 90; approximately 83% were male. In three patients, partial responses were observed, one with hepatocellular carcinoma and two with cutaneous melanoma.

Enrollment shut out patients with autoimmune disease history or systemic immunosuppression. The germline V and J ends were trimmed by 2 bases and 0 bases, with 16 bases remaining between them. The CDR3 extends over 18 amino acids. CDR1 LGHNA and CDR2 YSLEER come from the germline V gene. Method: immunoSEQ multiplex PCR; TCRdb's copy keeps in-frame clones and lacks some. The sample lists some 96,000 clones, around 83% occurring once. This material consisted of CD4+ or CD8+ T cells sorted from blood, taken in a trial of the OX40 agonist ivuxolimab. This chain connects TRBV4-3 to TRBJ2-2; D perhaps matches TRBD1 (6 bases). The sequence was collected from an adult with an advanced solid tumor such as melanoma, head and neck, liver or kidney cancer. The CDR3 DNA reads as TGCGCCAGCAGCCAACCCGGACAGAGTAGAACGAACACCGGGGAGCTGTTTTTT. Encoded protein: CASSQPGQSRTNTGELFF.